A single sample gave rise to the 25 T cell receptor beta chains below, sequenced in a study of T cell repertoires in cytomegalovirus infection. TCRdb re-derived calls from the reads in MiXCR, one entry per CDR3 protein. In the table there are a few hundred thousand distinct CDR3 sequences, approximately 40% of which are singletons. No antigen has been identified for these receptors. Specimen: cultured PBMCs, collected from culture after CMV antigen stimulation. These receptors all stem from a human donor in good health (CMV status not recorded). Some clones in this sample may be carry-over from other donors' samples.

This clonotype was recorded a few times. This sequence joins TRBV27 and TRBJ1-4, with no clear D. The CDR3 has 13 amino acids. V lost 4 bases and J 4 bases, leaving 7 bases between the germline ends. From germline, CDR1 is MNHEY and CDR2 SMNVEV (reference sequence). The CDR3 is CASSSDYNEKLFF. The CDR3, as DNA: TGTGCCAGCAGTTCCGACTATAATGAAAAACTGTTTTTT.

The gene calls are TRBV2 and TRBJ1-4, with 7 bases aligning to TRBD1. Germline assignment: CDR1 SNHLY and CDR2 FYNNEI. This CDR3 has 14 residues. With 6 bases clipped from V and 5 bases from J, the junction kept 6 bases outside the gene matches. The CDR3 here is CASRPGQINEKLFF. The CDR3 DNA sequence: TGTGCCAGCAGACCGGGACAGATCAATGAAAAACTGTTTTTT. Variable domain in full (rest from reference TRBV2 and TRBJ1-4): EPEVTQTPSHQVTQMGQEVILRCVPISNHLYFYWYRQILGQKVEFLVSFYNNEISEKSEIFDDQFSVERPDGSNFTLKIRSTKLEDSAMYFCASRPGQINEKLFFGSGTQLSVL.

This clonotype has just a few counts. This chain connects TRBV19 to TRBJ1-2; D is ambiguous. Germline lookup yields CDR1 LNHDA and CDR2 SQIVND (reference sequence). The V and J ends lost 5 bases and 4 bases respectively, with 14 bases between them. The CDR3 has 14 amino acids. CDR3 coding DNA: TGTGCCAGTAGTTTGACCCGCGTCGGCTATGGCTACACCTTC. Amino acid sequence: CASSLTRVGYGYTF.

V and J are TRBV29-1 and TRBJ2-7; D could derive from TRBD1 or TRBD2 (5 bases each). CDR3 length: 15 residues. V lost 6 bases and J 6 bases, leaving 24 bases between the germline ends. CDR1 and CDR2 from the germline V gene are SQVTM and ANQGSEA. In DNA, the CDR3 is TGCAGCGTACCTCAGGGACCCGCTCATACCTCCGAGCAGTACTTC. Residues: CSVPQGPAHTSEQYF.

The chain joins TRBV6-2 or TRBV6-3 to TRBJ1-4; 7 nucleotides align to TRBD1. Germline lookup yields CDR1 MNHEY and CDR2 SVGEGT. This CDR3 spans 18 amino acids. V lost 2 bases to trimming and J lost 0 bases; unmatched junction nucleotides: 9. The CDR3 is CASSYRTGSGATNEKLFF. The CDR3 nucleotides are TGTGCCAGCAGTTACCGGACAGGATCAGGTGCAACTAATGAAAAACTGTTTTTT.

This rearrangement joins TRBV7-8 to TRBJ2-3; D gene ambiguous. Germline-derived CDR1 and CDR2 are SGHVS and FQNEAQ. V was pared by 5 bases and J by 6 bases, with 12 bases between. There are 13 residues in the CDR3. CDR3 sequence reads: CASSPPPEDTQYF. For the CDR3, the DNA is TGTGCCAGCAGCCCTCCCCCGGAGGATACGCAGTATTTT.

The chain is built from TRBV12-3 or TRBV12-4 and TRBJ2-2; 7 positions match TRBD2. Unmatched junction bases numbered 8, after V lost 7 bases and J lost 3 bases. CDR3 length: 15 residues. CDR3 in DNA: TGTGCCAGCAATTCCTGGGGGGGGTACACCGGGGAGCTGTTTTTT. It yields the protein CASNSWGGYTGELFF.

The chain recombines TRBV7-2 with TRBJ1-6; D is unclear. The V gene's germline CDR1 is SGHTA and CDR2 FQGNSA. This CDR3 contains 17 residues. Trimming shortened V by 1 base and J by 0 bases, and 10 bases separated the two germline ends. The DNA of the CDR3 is TGTGCCAGCAGCTTAGTTTCCGGAGCCTCCTATAATTCACCCCTCCACTTT. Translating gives CASSLVSGASYNSPLHF.

Here the CDR3 DNA reads TGTGCCACCAGTGACTACCGGGACAGCACAGATACGCAGTATTTT. Protein: CATSDYRDSTDTQYF. The chain uses TRBV24-1 and TRBJ2-3; D may correspond to TRBD1 or TRBD2 (5 bases each). Germline CDR1 reads KGHDR; CDR2 reads SFDVKD. With 4 bases removed from V and 0 bases from J, the gap between germline ends came to 10 bases. The CDR3 is made up of 15 amino acids.

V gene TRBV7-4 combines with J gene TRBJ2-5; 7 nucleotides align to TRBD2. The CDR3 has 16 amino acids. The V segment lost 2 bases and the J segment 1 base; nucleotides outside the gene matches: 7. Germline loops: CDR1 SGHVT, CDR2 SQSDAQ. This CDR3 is CASSLYVGGGQETQYF. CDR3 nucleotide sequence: TGTGCCAGCAGCTTATATGTCGGCGGGGGCCAAGAGACCCAGTACTTC.

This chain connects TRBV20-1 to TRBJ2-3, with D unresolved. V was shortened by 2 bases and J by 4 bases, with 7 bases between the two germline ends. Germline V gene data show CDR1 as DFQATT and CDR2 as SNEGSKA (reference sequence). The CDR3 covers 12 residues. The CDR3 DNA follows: TGCAGTGCTAGAAGGAATGCAGATACGCAGTATTTT. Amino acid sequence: CSARRNADTQYF.

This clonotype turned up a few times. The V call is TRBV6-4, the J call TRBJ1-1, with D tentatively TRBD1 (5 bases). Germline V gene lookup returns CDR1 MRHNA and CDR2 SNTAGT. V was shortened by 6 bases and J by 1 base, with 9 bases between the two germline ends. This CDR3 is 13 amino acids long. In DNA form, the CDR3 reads TGTGCCAGCAGAGGGGTGGCGAACACTGAAGCTTTCTTT. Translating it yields CASRGVANTEAFF.

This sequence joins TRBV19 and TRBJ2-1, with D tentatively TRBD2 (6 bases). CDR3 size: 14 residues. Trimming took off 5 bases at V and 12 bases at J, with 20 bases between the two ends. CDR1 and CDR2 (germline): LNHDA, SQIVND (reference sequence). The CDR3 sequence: CASSLRDSRSGQFF. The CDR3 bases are TGTGCCAGTAGTCTGCGGGACTCCAGATCTGGGCAGTTCTTC. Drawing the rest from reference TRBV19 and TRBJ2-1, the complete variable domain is DGGITQSPKYLFRKEGQNVTLSCEQNLNHDAMYWYRQDPGQGLRLIYYSQIVNDFQKGDIAEGYSVSREKKESFPLTVTSAQKNPTAFYLCASSLRDSRSGQFFGPGTRLTVL.

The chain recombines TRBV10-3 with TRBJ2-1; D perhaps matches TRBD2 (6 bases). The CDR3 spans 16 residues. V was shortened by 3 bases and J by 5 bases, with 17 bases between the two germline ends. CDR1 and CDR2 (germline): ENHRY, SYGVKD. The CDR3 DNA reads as TGTGCCATCAGTGACGCGGGGAAAGGGCCCAACAATGAGCAGTTCTTC. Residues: CAISDAGKGPNNEQFF.

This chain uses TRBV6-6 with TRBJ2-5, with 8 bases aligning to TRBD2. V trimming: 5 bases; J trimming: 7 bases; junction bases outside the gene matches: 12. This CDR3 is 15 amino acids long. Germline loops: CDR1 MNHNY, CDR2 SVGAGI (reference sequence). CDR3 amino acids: CASSPLEREYATQYF. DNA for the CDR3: TGTGCCAGCAGTCCCCTCGAGCGGGAGTACGCGACCCAGTACTTC.

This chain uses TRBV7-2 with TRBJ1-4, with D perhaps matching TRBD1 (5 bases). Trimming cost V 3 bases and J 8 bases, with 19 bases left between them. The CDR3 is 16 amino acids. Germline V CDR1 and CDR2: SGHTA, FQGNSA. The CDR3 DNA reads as TGTGCCAGCAGCTTTTGGAGTCGAGGGGCCGGAGAAAAACTGTTTTTT. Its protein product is CASSFWSRGAGEKLFF.

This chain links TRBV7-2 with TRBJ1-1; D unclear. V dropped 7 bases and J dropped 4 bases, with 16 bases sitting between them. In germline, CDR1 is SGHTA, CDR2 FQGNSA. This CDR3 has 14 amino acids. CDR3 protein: CASTRRPEGTEAFF. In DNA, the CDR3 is TGTGCCAGCACCCGGCGTCCGGAGGGCACTGAAGCTTTCTTT.

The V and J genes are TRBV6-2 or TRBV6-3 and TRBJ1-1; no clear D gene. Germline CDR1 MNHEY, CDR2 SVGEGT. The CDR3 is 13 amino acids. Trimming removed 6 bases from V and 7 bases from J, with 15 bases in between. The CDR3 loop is CASSRSYLSEAFF. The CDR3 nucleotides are TGTGCCAGCAGCCGCTCTTATTTGAGTGAAGCTTTCTTT.

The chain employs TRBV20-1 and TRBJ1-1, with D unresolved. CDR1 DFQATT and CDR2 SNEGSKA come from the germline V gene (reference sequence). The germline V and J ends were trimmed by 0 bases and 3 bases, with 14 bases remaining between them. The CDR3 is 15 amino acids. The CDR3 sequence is CSARDAPTRYTEAFF. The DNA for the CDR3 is TGCAGTGCTAGAGACGCGCCCACCAGGTACACTGAAGCTTTCTTT.

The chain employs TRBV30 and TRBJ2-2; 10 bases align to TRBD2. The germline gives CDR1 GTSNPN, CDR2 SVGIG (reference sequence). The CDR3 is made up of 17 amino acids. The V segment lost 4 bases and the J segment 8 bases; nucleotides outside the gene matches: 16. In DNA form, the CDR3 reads TGTGCCTGGATGTTTGAAGCGGGAGGGCCGGTGGTGGGGGAGCTGTTTTTT. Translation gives CAWMFEAGGPVVGELFF.

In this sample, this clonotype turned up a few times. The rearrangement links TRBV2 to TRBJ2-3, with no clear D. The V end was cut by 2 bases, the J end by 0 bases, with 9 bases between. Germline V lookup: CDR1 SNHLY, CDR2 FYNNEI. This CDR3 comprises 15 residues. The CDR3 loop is CASSEHLPSTDTQYF. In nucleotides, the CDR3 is TGTGCCAGCAGTGAACACCTACCAAGCACAGATACGCAGTATTTT.

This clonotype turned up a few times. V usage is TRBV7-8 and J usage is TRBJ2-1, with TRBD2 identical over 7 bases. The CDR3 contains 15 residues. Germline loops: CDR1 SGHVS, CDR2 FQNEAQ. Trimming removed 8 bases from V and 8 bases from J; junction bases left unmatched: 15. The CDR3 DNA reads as TGTGCCAGCGGCATGACGGGAGGCTTTGGGGATGAGCAGTTCTTC. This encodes CASGMTGGFGDEQFF.

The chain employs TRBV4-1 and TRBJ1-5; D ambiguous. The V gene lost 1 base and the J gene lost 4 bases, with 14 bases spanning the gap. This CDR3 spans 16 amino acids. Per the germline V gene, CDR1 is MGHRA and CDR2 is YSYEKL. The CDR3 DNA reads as TGCGCCAGCAGCCAAGCGGGCGAGGGCCCTAATCAGCCCCAGCATTTT. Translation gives CASSQAGEGPNQPQHF.

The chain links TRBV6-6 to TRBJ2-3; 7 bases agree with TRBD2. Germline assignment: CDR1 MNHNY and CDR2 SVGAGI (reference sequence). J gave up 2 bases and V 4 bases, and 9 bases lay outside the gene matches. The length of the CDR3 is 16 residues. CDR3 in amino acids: CASSSPLARATDTQYF. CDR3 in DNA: TGTGCCAGCAGTTCCCCACTAGCGAGAGCCACAGATACGCAGTATTTT.

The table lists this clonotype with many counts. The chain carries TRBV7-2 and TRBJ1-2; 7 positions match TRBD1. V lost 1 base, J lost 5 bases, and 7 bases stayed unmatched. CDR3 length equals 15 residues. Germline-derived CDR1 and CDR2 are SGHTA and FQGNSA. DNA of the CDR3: TGTGCCAGCAGCTTAGATACAGGGGTTATGTATGGCTACACCTTC. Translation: CASSLDTGVMYGYTF.